This T cell receptor beta chain was sequenced for a study of blood T cell repertoires in COVID-19 (dated by TCRdb to 2018 to 2021). With regard to the full study: Samples covering the acute and convalescent phases of COVID-19 were provided by collaborators in the United States, Italy and Spain. The material from the prospective study consisted of cDNA or gDNA derived from T cells, B-cell-depleted T cells, or PBMCs. Subjects who had been exposed to COVID-19, were actively infected with it, or had recovered from it provided the deeply sampled blood TCRbeta repertoires that made up the dataset. The repertoires were released in a freely available public database meant as a resource for research on the immune response to SARS-CoV-2. The samples were drawn from the first 160 participants of the ongoing ImmuneRACE study and from 1,254 subjects provided by 6 global collaborators. Sample metadata almost always included a de-identified subject ID, COVID-19 status, age in years and sex. Where HLA class I and class II types were available, the types were taken from metadata supplied by the sample provider, not from assay-based typing.

Unmatched junction bases come to 7, with V trimmed by 2 bases and J by 1 base. The germline V gene sets CDR1 to MNHEY and CDR2 to SVGEGT. The CDR3 spans 16 residues, from the cysteine through the phenylalanine. Just CDR3 DNA is preserved here, 48 bases in frame from base 1. What the study reported, not specific to this receptor: How much clinical and demographic metadata was included differed by source and by participant, and the metadata was provided uncurated.

TCRbeta CDR3 regions were amplified from genomic DNA using the immunoSEQ Assay, a bias-controlled multiplex PCR. On the authors' methods: Within the assay, amplification of reference gene primers was used to estimate how many nucleated cells each sample contained. Sequence reads were collapsed and filtered to measure the absolute abundance of every unique TCRbeta CDR3 rearrangement. For each sample, productive Simpson clonality was calculated as the square root of Simpson's diversity index across productive rearrangements. TCRdb retrieved this table from immuneACCESS and kept in-frame rearrangements only. Not all clones are present; in checked studies, unresolved V genes account for under half, and no reason is known for the remainder. V and J calls and clone size are as listed in that table; D and trimming were resolved from the DNA. The sample contains roughly 280,000 clones, approximately 89% of them found a single time. The ten top clones hold roughly 2.9% of the sample.

To note about this clone: The target of this receptor is not known. No clone much larger than this one lies a single base away; base qualities are absent.

In the prospective study, participants were about 18 to 100 years old, resided in fewer than 25 geographic areas of the United States, and were enrolled through a virtual design. Cohort assignment in the prospective study relied on participant-reported clinical history from a screening survey and a study questionnaire. A participant counted as exposed if, within 2 weeks of entering the study, that participant had been in contact with someone who had a PCR-confirmed or clinician-diagnosed COVID-19 case. In the prospective study, whole blood, serum and a nasopharyngeal or oropharyngeal swab were collected from each participant by mobile phlebotomists. Participants in the prospective study had the option to provide additional blood draws and questionnaires over a 2-month period. Before DNA extraction, blood samples from the prospective study were shipped at room temperature or frozen.

The specimen sequenced was PBMCs or T cells enriched from blood (not recorded which). The V and J segments used are TRBV6-2 or TRBV6-3 and TRBJ2-5; 7 junctional bases match TRBD1. This TCR came from a man aged 40-49 years who had been exposed to COVID-19. The nucleotide sequence reads as follows: TGTGCCAGCAGTTACAGGGGGACAGCGTTCCAAGAGACCCAGTACTTC. It translates as CASSYRGTAFQETQYF.